The rows below give T cell receptor beta chains drawn from one sample of a study of cytomegalovirus exposure and HLA in healthy donors. Assay: immunoSEQ multiplex PCR; the TCRdb copy retains only in-frame clones and omits some. Here the sample spans around 97,000 clones, roughly 76% being singletons. The specimen sequenced was PBMCs. All receptors come from a man aged 35-49 years in good health and CMV-seronegative. The CDR3 runs from the conserved cysteine through the conserved F or W. A D gene is named only where the DNA matches it firmly. The size of a clone is reported for some rows only, either as once, few or many, or as a class for expanded clones.

J gene: TRBJ1-2
V gene: TRBV7-9
clone size: -
D gene: -
CDR3 DNA: TGTGCCAGCAGCTCGACGGGGGATGGCTACACCTTC
CDR3 protein: CASSSTGDGYTF

J gene: TRBJ1-2
V gene: TRBV2
clone size: -
D gene: -
CDR3 DNA: TGTGCCAGCAGTGTGGCAGGGGATTATGGCTACACCTTC
CDR3 protein: CASSVAGDYGYTF

J gene: TRBJ1-1
V gene: TRBV5-6
clone size: few
D gene: -
CDR3 DNA: TGTGCCAGCAGCTTGGTGAGGGTTTTAACTGAAGCTTTCTTT
CDR3 protein: CASSLVRVLTEAFF

J gene: TRBJ1-5
V gene: TRBV27
clone size: few
D gene: TRBD1
CDR3 DNA: TGTGCCAGCAGTCAGACAGGGTATAGCAATCAGCCCCAGCATTTT
CDR3 protein: CASSQTGYSNQPQHF

J gene: TRBJ2-7
V gene: TRBV7-9
clone size: -
D gene: TRBD1
CDR3 DNA: TGTGCCAGCACCATGGGACAGACCTACGAGCAGTACTTC
CDR3 protein: CASTMGQTYEQYF

J gene: TRBJ2-7
V gene: TRBV5-1
clone size: -
D gene: TRBD2
CDR3 DNA: TGCGCCAGCAGCTTGAGGACTAGCATAGACGAGCAGTACTTC
CDR3 protein: CASSLRTSIDEQYF

J gene: TRBJ1-5
V gene: TRBV9
clone size: -
D gene: -
CDR3 DNA: TGTGCCAGCAGCCCTGAAGCCGTCAGCAATCAGCCCCAGCATTTT
CDR3 protein: CASSPEAVSNQPQHF

J gene: TRBJ2-7
V gene: TRBV9
clone size: -
D gene: -
CDR3 DNA: TGTGCCAGCAGCGAGGGGCCGACGGCCTCCTACGAGCAGTACTTC
CDR3 protein: CASSEGPTASYEQYF

J gene: TRBJ2-7
V gene: TRBV6-1
clone size: once
D gene: -
CDR3 DNA: TGTGCCAGCGGAGAGGGTCCCCACGAGCAGTACTTC
CDR3 protein: CASGEGPHEQYF

J gene: TRBJ2-7
V gene: TRBV4-1
clone size: -
D gene: -
CDR3 DNA: TGCGCCAGCAGCCAGACACTTGCGGGGAACTACGAGCAGTACTTC
CDR3 protein: CASSQTLAGNYEQYF

J gene: TRBJ2-7
V gene: TRBV2
clone size: -
D gene: TRBD2
CDR3 DNA: TGTGCCAGCAGCCGCCGGGGCGGGGGACTCTACGAGCAGTACTTC
CDR3 protein: CASSRRGGGLYEQYF

J gene: TRBJ2-7
V gene: TRBV11-2
clone size: -
D gene: TRBD2
CDR3 DNA: TGTGCCAGCTCCCTTACGGGGGGTCACGAGCAGTACTTC
CDR3 protein: CASSLTGGHEQYF

J gene: TRBJ1-6
V gene: TRBV4-2
clone size: -
D gene: TRBD1
CDR3 DNA: TGTGCCAGCAGCCTCCGACAGGGTAATTCACCCCTCCACTTT
CDR3 protein: CASSLRQGNSPLHF

J gene: TRBJ2-7
V gene: TRBV4-2
clone size: few
D gene: TRBD2
CDR3 DNA: TGTGCCAGCAGCCGAACAGCGGGGGCCACAACTCAATCCTACGAGCAGTACTTC
CDR3 protein: CASSRTAGATTQSYEQYF

J gene: TRBJ2-7
V gene: TRBV12-1
clone size: -
D gene: -
CDR3 DNA: TGTGCCAGCATCCCCCGTAATGTTACGGGGTTTTACTCGGAGCAGTACTTC
CDR3 protein: CASIPRNVTGFYSEQYF

J gene: TRBJ2-3
V gene: TRBV2
clone size: -
D gene: TRBD1
CDR3 DNA: TGTGCCAGCAGTGACAGGACAGGGGCCACAGATACGCAGTATTTT
CDR3 protein: CASSDRTGATDTQYF

J gene: TRBJ1-4
V gene: TRBV6-5
clone size: -
D gene: -
CDR3 DNA: TGTGCCAGCAGTTACCAGGGTTCTAATGAAAAACTGTTTTTT
CDR3 protein: CASSYQGSNEKLFF

J gene: TRBJ1-2
V gene: TRBV30
clone size: -
D gene: -
CDR3 DNA: TGTGCCTGGAGTGCGTACTGGGGTGGAGGGACTAACTATGGCTACACCTTC
CDR3 protein: CAWSAYWGGGTNYGYTF

J gene: TRBJ1-5
V gene: TRBV7-2
clone size: few
D gene: -
CDR3 DNA: TGTGCCAGCAGCTTAGACGGCAACGCAGGGCCCCAGCATTTT
CDR3 protein: CASSLDGNAGPQHF

J gene: TRBJ2-2
V gene: TRBV5-1
clone size: -
D gene: -
CDR3 DNA: TGCGCCAGCAGCTTGACGACTACCCCCGGGGAGCTGTTTTTT
CDR3 protein: CASSLTTTPGELFF

J gene: TRBJ2-5
V gene: TRBV6-6
clone size: -
D gene: TRBD1
CDR3 DNA: TGTGCCAGCAGGGACAGGGGAGGGACCCAGTACTTC
CDR3 protein: CASRDRGGTQYF

J gene: TRBJ2-7
V gene: TRBV15
clone size: few
D gene: -
CDR3 DNA: TGTGCCACCAGCAGGGACAGCACCTACGAGCAGTACTTC
CDR3 protein: CATSRDSTYEQYF

J gene: TRBJ1-5
V gene: TRBV28
clone size: -
D gene: TRBD1
CDR3 DNA: TGTGCCAGCAGCCACGACAGGGCCCGAAATCAGCCCCAGCATTTT
CDR3 protein: CASSHDRARNQPQHF

J gene: TRBJ2-7
V gene: TRBV4-1
clone size: -
D gene: -
CDR3 DNA: TGCGCCAGCAGCCAAGAACCAACGAGGCGGGGCTGGGACGAGCAGTACTTC
CDR3 protein: CASSQEPTRRGWDEQYF

J gene: TRBJ1-6
V gene: TRBV6-1
clone size: -
D gene: TRBD1
CDR3 DNA: TGTGCCAGCAGTGTCCGGGACAGGGGGCGCGCCTCACCCCTCCACTTT
CDR3 protein: CASSVRDRGRASPLHF

J gene: TRBJ1-2
V gene: TRBV9
clone size: once
D gene: TRBD1
CDR3 DNA: TGTGCCAGCAGCGCGCTAGGGACAGGGAACAGCTACACCTTC
CDR3 protein: CASSALGTGNSYTF

J gene: TRBJ2-3
V gene: TRBV5-1
clone size: few
D gene: TRBD2
CDR3 DNA: TGCGCCAGCTGTACTAGCGGGGGCGCAGATACGCAGTATTTT
CDR3 protein: CASCTSGGADTQYF

J gene: TRBJ2-5
V gene: TRBV5-5
clone size: -
D gene: -
CDR3 DNA: TGTGCCAGCAGCTTTTACAGGGCAGTCCAAGAGACCCAGTACTTC
CDR3 protein: CASSFYRAVQETQYF

J gene: TRBJ1-6
V gene: TRBV5-4
clone size: -
D gene: TRBD1
CDR3 DNA: TGTGCCAGCAGCTTGGGGGGTGGGACAGGGGATTCACCCCTCCACTTT
CDR3 protein: CASSLGGGTGDSPLHF

J gene: TRBJ2-2
V gene: TRBV15
clone size: -
D gene: TRBD2
CDR3 DNA: TGTGCCACCAGCAGGCGGGGGACCGGGGAGCTGTTTTTT
CDR3 protein: CATSRRGTGELFF

J gene: TRBJ2-1
V gene: TRBV6-1
clone size: -
D gene: -
CDR3 DNA: TGTGCCAGCAGTGAATACCTCGGGGTCGGGCAGTTCTTC
CDR3 protein: CASSEYLGVGQFF

J gene: TRBJ1-2
V gene: TRBV6-5
clone size: -
D gene: -
CDR3 DNA: TGTGCCAGCAGTTACTCGATTGGCCAGGGGTATGGCTACACCTTC
CDR3 protein: CASSYSIGQGYGYTF

J gene: TRBJ2-3
V gene: TRBV4-1
clone size: -
D gene: TRBD2
CDR3 DNA: TGCGCCAGCAGCCAAGCTAGCGGGGGTCTAACAGATACGCAGTATTTT
CDR3 protein: CASSQASGGLTDTQYF

J gene: TRBJ1-1
V gene: TRBV6-1
clone size: -
D gene: -
CDR3 DNA: TGTGCCAGCAGTGAACTGGGGGCGACTTTCTTT
CDR3 protein: CASSELGATFF

J gene: TRBJ2-6
V gene: TRBV15
clone size: -
D gene: -
CDR3 DNA: TGTGCCACCAGCAGACCCGGCTCTGGGGCCAACGTCCTGACTTTC
CDR3 protein: CATSRPGSGANVLTF